What follows are 9 T cell receptor beta chains derived from one specimen sequenced in a study of blood T cell repertoires in COVID-19 (dated by TCRdb to the early 2020s). Library method: the immunoSEQ multiplex PCR assay. This is the immuneACCESS table as TCRdb keeps it, with only in-frame sequences that have V and J called. A part of the clones is gone; compared with another copy, unresolved V genes explain less than half, and the rest is unexplained. This sample is represented by 350,000 to 400,000 clones; 85% to 90% of them were singletons. The ten most abundant clones make up 1% of the sample. Specimen: PBMCs or T cells enriched from blood (not recorded which). Receptor source: a man aged 18-30 years who had recovered from COVID-19.

The chain joins TRBV4-1 to TRBJ1-1; TRBD1 is a possible D gene (5 bases). Trimming cost V 1 base and J 8 bases, with 8 bases left between them. Germline CDR1 is MGHRA and CDR2 is YSYEKL. The CDR3 covers 12 residues. DNA for the CDR3: TGCGCCAGCAGCCAAGGGCGGGGCGAAGCTTTCTTT. It encodes CASSQGRGEAFF.

This clone was detected once. V gene TRBV4-2 combines with J gene TRBJ1-6, with a tentative D call TRBD1 (6 bases). V shed 0 bases and J shed 7 bases, with 13 bases lying between them. Germline CDR1 and CDR2: LGHNA and YNFKEQ. This CDR3 contains 16 residues. The CDR3 DNA is TGTGCCAGCAGCCAAGATCGTACAGGGCTCAATTCACCCCTCCACTTT. This codes for CASSQDRTGLNSPLHF.

The chain recombines TRBV19 with TRBJ1-2; 8 bases match TRBD1. Germline V gene sequence: CDR1 LNHDA, CDR2 SQIVND (reference sequence). The CDR3 runs 13 residues. Trimming took 5 bases from V and 8 from J; bases not matched to a gene: 7. CDR3: CASSVTGAGGYTF. CDR3 bases: TGTGCCAGTAGTGTGACAGGGGCTGGAGGCTACACCTTC.

The chain has TRBV18 and TRBJ1-1; D is perhaps TRBD1 (6 bases). Germline CDR1 and CDR2: KGHSH and LQKENI. Trimming left V 1 base short and J 6 bases short, with 21 bases between. The CDR3 runs to 17 residues. The CDR3 sequence: CASSPRVWQGMGPEAFF. CDR3 nucleotides: TGTGCCAGCTCACCACGGGTGTGGCAGGGGATGGGCCCTGAAGCTTTCTTT.

A few counts support this clone. The rearrangement uses TRBV18 and TRBJ2-1; D possibly corresponds to TRBD1 (6 bases). V gave up 6 bases and J gave up 7 bases, with 22 bases separating them. This CDR3 region has 16 residues. Germline lookup yields CDR1 KGHSH and CDR2 LQKENI. The CDR3 region is CASSPAAPGASNEQFF. As DNA, the CDR3 is TGTGCCAGCTCTCCCGCCGCACCAGGGGCGAGTAATGAGCAGTTCTTC.

The gene calls are TRBV6-5 and TRBJ1-5; 11 bases are a match to TRBD1. From germline, CDR1 is MNHEY and CDR2 SVGAGI. The CDR3 loop spans 15 amino acids. The ends lost 6 bases at V and 4 bases at J; junction bases unmatched: 5. For the CDR3, the DNA is TGTGCCAGCAGCCTCGGACAGGGGGCTAATCAGCCCCAGCATTTT. The encoded protein is CASSLGQGANQPQHF.

This chain joins TRBV2 and TRBJ1-2; D may be TRBD1 (5 bases). From germline, CDR1 is SNHLY and CDR2 FYNNEI. The V and J ends lost 4 bases and 5 bases respectively, with 11 bases between them. CDR3 length: 13 amino acids. CDR3 coding DNA: TGTGCCAGCAGTGGACAGCCTTCGTATGGCTACACCTTC. Translated, it gives CASSGQPSYGYTF. The full variable domain, completed using reference TRBV2 and TRBJ1-2, is EPEVTQTPSHQVTQMGQEVILRCVPISNHLYFYWYRQILGQKVEFLVSFYNNEISEKSEIFDDQFSVERPDGSNFTLKIRSTKLEDSAMYFCASSGQPSYGYTFGSGTRLTVV.

This sequence joins TRBV7-2 and TRBJ2-5, with a possible D match to TRBD2 (5 bases). Germline loops: CDR1 SGHTA, CDR2 FQGNSA. The CDR3 sequence is 16 residues long. V lost 2 bases to trimming and J lost 2 bases, with 15 bases between them. The CDR3 DNA is TGTGCCAGCAGCTTACAAGAGGGTTTTGAACAAGAGACCCAGTACTTC. Amino acid sequence: CASSLQEGFEQETQYF.

The V call is TRBV3-1 (or the pseudogene TRBV3-2), the J call TRBJ2-1; D is unresolved. Between the trimmed V and J ends, which lost 1 base and 0 bases, there was a span of 7 bases. This CDR3 region has 15 residues. Germline CDR1 LGHDT, CDR2 YNNKEL (reference sequence). CDR3 in amino acids: CASSQAEFSYNEQFF. CDR3 coding DNA: TGTGCCAGCAGCCAAGCAGAATTCTCCTACAATGAGCAGTTCTTC.